The sequence of this TCR beta chain was determined in a study of cytomegalovirus exposure and HLA in healthy donors. The germline gives CDR1 SGHRS, CDR2 YFSETQ. This CDR3 spans 14 amino acids. V lost 0 bases and J 4 bases, leaving 9 bases between the germline ends. Researchers ran the PCR with 60 Vbeta and 13 Jbeta primers. Repertoires were generated with immunoSEQ multiplex PCR, while TCRdb's copy carries only in-frame clones and drops some. The sample shows 90,000 to 120,000 clones, 82% of them seen only once. The V and J genes are TRBV5-1 and TRBJ2-3; D may be TRBD2 (6 bases). The sequenced sample was PBMCs. The origin of this receptor is a man aged 25 to 40 in good health and CMV-seropositive. The CDR3 DNA reads as TGCGCCAGCAGCTTGGGAGTAGCGGCAGATACGCAGTATTTT. Translating it yields CASSLGVAADTQYF.